This entry lists 24 T cell receptor beta chains sequenced from one sample in a study of T cell responses to AZD1222 COVID-19 vaccine. Clones were read by immunoSEQ multiplex PCR, and TCRdb kept only the in-frame ones, dropping some. The table includes 150,000 to 200,000 clones, approximately 93% detected once. The sample in question was peripheral blood, obtained 28 days after the second AZD1222 dose. Every receptor here comes from an adult who received the AZD1222 COVID-19 vaccine.

V usage is TRBV28 and J usage is TRBJ1-2; D not resolved. The CDR3 is made up of 16 amino acids. Between the trimmed V and J ends, which lost 6 bases and 0 bases, there was a span of 17 bases. The germline CDR1 and CDR2 sequences are MDHEN and SYDVKM. The CDR3 reads CASRPRRAAANYGYTF. The CDR3 coding sequence is TGTGCCAGCAGACCCCGGCGGGCAGCAGCTAACTATGGCTACACCTTC.

V and J are TRBV11-2 and TRBJ1-6, with D hard to call. Looked up from germline, CDR1 is SGHAT and CDR2 is FQNNGV. The CDR3 is made up of 15 amino acids. V shed 6 bases and J shed 0 bases, with 9 bases lying between them. CDR3 in DNA: TGTGCCAGCAGGGAACCCGGCTCCTATAATTCACCCCTCCACTTT. This sequence encodes CASREPGSYNSPLHF.

The gene calls are TRBV10-2 and TRBJ2-7, with TRBD2 matching over 7 bases. CDR3 size: 14 residues. V shed 4 bases, J shed 2 bases, and the junction held 5 bases outside the gene matches. The V gene's germline CDR1 is WSHSY and CDR2 SAAADI. The CDR3 sequence: CASSVGGVTYEQYF. The DNA of the CDR3 is TGCGCCAGCAGTGTGGGAGGGGTTACCTACGAGCAGTACTTC.

The gene calls are TRBV4-3 and TRBJ2-3; TRBD1 matches 9 bases. The germline gives CDR1 LGHNA, CDR2 YSLEER. After removal of 2 bases from V and 5 bases from J, the junction contained 8 bases not matched to a gene. The CDR3 covers 16 residues. The CDR3 DNA reads as TGCGCCAGCAGCCAACAACAGGGGGCTAGTATAGATACGCAGTATTTT. Protein product: CASSQQQGASIDTQYF.

This chain joins TRBV28 and TRBJ1-5, with a weak D call TRBD1 (6 bases). The germline CDR1 and CDR2 sequences are MDHEN and SYDVKM. The CDR3 has 15 residues. V lost 2 bases to trimming and J lost 5 bases, with 13 bases between them. The CDR3 loop reads CASSLGGREDQPQHF. The DNA of the CDR3 is TGTGCCAGCAGTTTAGGGGGCCGGGAAGATCAGCCCCAGCATTTT.

The rearrangement links TRBV5-1 to TRBJ2-1; 7 bases align to TRBD2. The CDR3 totals 16 residues. From germline, CDR1 is SGHRS and CDR2 YFSETQ. J gave up 1 base and V 2 bases, and 6 bases lay outside the gene matches. CDR3 in amino acids: CASSFPSGQSYNEQFF. In DNA, the CDR3 is TGCGCCAGCAGCTTCCCTAGCGGCCAATCCTACAATGAGCAGTTCTTC.

The gene calls are TRBV5-6 and TRBJ2-2; 8 nucleotides line up with TRBD2. This CDR3 has 17 residues. Germline assignment: CDR1 SGHDT and CDR2 YYEEEE. The V gene end was trimmed by 5 bases and the J gene end by 2 bases; junction bases not matched to a gene: 11. In nucleotides, the CDR3 is TGTGCCAGCAGGCCGGGGGGGCCGGTGGTTAACACCGGGGAGCTGTTTTTT. Amino acid sequence: CASRPGGPVVNTGELFF.

The rearrangement joins TRBV6-6 to TRBJ1-5; a possible D gene is TRBD1 (6 bases). The CDR3 consists of 15 residues. The V end lost 2 bases, the J end lost 7 bases, and 15 bases lay between the germline ends. In germline, CDR1 is MNHNY, CDR2 SVGAGI (reference sequence). The CDR3, as DNA: TGTGCCAGCAGTTACGGGCAGGGGAAGTTCCAGCCCCAGCATTTT. Translation gives CASSYGQGKFQPQHF.

The chain couples TRBV27 to TRBJ2-3; no firm D call. The CDR3 is made up of 14 amino acids. Germline lookup yields CDR1 MNHEY and CDR2 SMNVEV (reference sequence). V lost 6 bases, J lost 6 bases, and 16 bases lay in between. CDR3 protein: CASSPLQRLDTQYF. The CDR3 nucleotides read TGTGCCAGCAGCCCCCTTCAGAGATTGGATACGCAGTATTTT.

The genes are TRBV27 and TRBJ2-3; 10 bases line up with TRBD1. The CDR3 has 16 amino acids. Germline lookup yields CDR1 MNHEY and CDR2 SMNVEV (reference sequence). The ends lost 3 bases at V and 1 base at J; junction bases unmatched: 4. CDR3 nucleotides: TGTGCCAGCAGTTTGTGGGGGACAGGGGGCACAGATACGCAGTATTTT. This codes for CASSLWGTGGTDTQYF.

This clone has only one observation. The V gene is TRBV3-1 (or the pseudogene TRBV3-2), the J gene TRBJ2-1, with 7 bases aligning to TRBD2. With V trimmed by 3 bases and J by 9 bases, 8 bases remained unmatched. CDR3 length equals 14 residues. CDR1 is LGHDT and CDR2 is YNNKEL in the germline V gene (reference sequence). The CDR3 coding sequence is TGTGCCAGCAGCCAGCGGTCTAGCGGAGTTGAGCAGTTCTTC. This codes for CASSQRSSGVEQFF.

The CDR3 here is CASSRGLGEQYF. The DNA of the CDR3 is TGTGCCAGCAGCCGGGGACTGGGGGAGCAGTACTTC. V and J are TRBV7-2 and TRBJ2-7, with D possibly matching TRBD2 (6 bases). Germline CDR1 is SGHTA and CDR2 is FQGNSA. The length of the CDR3 is 12 residues. The ends were cut back, 5 bases at V and 7 bases at J, with 12 bases in the middle.

The chain carries TRBV4-3 and TRBJ1-4; D ambiguous. The V and J ends lost 0 bases and 8 bases respectively, with 7 bases between them. This CDR3 is 13 amino acids long. The germline gives CDR1 LGHNA, CDR2 YSLEER. In DNA, the CDR3 is TGCGCCAGCAGCCAAGAGACCCAAGAAAAACTGTTTTTT. This codes for CASSQETQEKLFF.

The V call is TRBV7-3, the J call TRBJ1-6; TRBD1 matches 7 bases. Trimming took 5 bases from V and 8 from J; bases not matched to a gene: 15. Germline V gene lookup returns CDR1 SGHTA and CDR2 FQGTGA. This CDR3 is 17 amino acids long. The CDR3: CASSRSPGTAPYSPLHF. CDR3 nucleotide sequence: TGTGCCAGCAGCCGATCACCCGGGACAGCGCCATATTCACCCCTCCACTTT.

The V and J genes are TRBV6-6 and TRBJ2-7, with 11 bases that match TRBD2. This CDR3 has 16 residues. Trimming at V came to 6 bases and at J to 3 bases, leaving 10 bases not matched to a gene. Per germline, CDR1 MNHNY and CDR2 SVGAGI (reference sequence). The CDR3 reads CASSPGTSGNHYEQYF. CDR3 DNA: TGTGCCAGCAGCCCCGGGACTAGCGGAAATCACTACGAGCAGTACTTC.

This clone was counted a few times. V is TRBV2 and J is TRBJ1-1; no definite D call. Per germline, CDR1 SNHLY and CDR2 FYNNEI. CDR3 length: 12 amino acids. The CDR3 loop is CASGMGYTEAFF. Written as DNA, the CDR3 is TGTGCTTCTGGCATGGGTTACACTGAAGCTTTCTTT.

DNA of the CDR3: TGTGCCAGCAGCCTTTCCCTAGCGCTGGACACTGAAGCTTTCTTT. It codes for CASSLSLALDTEAFF. The J gene is TRBJ1-1, the V gene TRBV9; D not certain. This CDR3 has 15 amino acids. The germline CDR1 and CDR2 sequences are SGDLS and YYNGEE. V was cut by 4 bases and J by 3 bases, with 16 bases left in between.

J is TRBJ1-2 and V is TRBV3-1 (or the pseudogene TRBV3-2), with TRBD1 identical over 7 bases. The CDR3 extends over 16 amino acids. J was trimmed by 2 bases and V by 3 bases; bases with no gene match: 9. In germline, CDR1 is LGHDT, CDR2 YNNKEL (reference sequence). CDR3 protein: CASSQGSGTENYGYTF. CDR3 nucleotide sequence: TGTGCCAGCAGCCAGGGCTCCGGGACAGAAAACTATGGCTACACCTTC.

The rearrangement joins TRBV24-1 to TRBJ2-1; D possibly corresponds to TRBD1 (7 bases). The V gene's germline CDR1 is KGHDR and CDR2 SFDVKD. Trimming took 7 bases from V and 7 from J, leaving 13 bases between them. CDR3 length: 13 residues. The CDR3: CATRGGAGNEQFF. CDR3 DNA: TGTGCCACCAGAGGGGGCGCGGGGAATGAGCAGTTCTTC.

The chain carries TRBV4-1 and TRBJ2-3; TRBD1 matches 9 bases. J was trimmed by 1 base and V by 2 bases; bases with no gene match: 4. CDR3 length equals 16 residues. Germline loops: CDR1 MGHRA, CDR2 YSYEKL. CDR3 sequence (DNA): TGCGCCAGCAGCCAAAACAGGGGGCGAGGCACAGATACGCAGTATTTT. Its protein product is CASSQNRGRGTDTQYF.

Details on this clone: One end of the junction varies from germline; a read error may be responsible. V and J are TRBV6-6 and TRBJ1-2; 11 nucleotides line up with TRBD1. The CDR3 has 14 residues. Germline values: CDR1 MNHNY, CDR2 SVGAGI (reference sequence). CDR3 region: CASSYSGQGVPDYF. The CDR3 DNA follows: TGTGCCAGCAGTTACTCGGGACAGGGGGTCCCCGACTACTTC.

The chain employs TRBV6-1 and TRBJ2-2; TRBD2 matches at 11 bases. With 4 bases clipped from V and 6 bases from J, the junction kept 4 bases outside the gene matches. Germline lookup yields CDR1 MNHNS and CDR2 SASEGT. CDR3 length: 15 amino acids. The CDR3 loop reads CASSVAGGPPGELFF. The CDR3 DNA reads TGTGCCAGCAGTGTAGCGGGAGGGCCCCCCGGGGAGCTGTTTTTT.

This clone was found a few times. The chain uses TRBV5-1 and TRBJ2-5; D is undetermined. V was clipped by 0 bases and J by 4 bases, with 7 bases between them. Germline assignment: CDR1 SGHRS and CDR2 YFSETQ. This CDR3 spans 13 amino acids. The CDR3 is CASSLGRRETQYF. The CDR3 DNA is TGCGCCAGCAGCTTGGGTAGGAGAGAGACCCAGTACTTC.

The chain has TRBV5-1 and TRBJ2-7, with D unclear. Trimming shortened V by 0 bases and J by 0 bases, and 7 bases separated the two germline ends. From germline, CDR1 is SGHRS and CDR2 YFSETQ. This CDR3 is built from 14 residues. CDR3 bases: TGCGCCAGCAGCTTGGGGCGGACCTCCTACGAGCAGTACTTC. This sequence encodes CASSLGRTSYEQYF.